Many counts were recorded for the clone carrying this T cell receptor beta chain. Antigen unknown. TCRdb recomputed calls from the 5' RACE reads with MiXCR, one row per CDR3 protein. The sample lists 450,000 to 650,000 distinct CDR3 sequences, about 20% occurring once. This CDR3 region has 16 residues. V was pared by 5 bases and J by 7 bases, with 8 bases of the junction left unmatched. Germline V gives CDR1 SEHNR, CDR2 FQNEAQ (reference sequence). This record belongs to a study of T-cell memory formation after mild COVID-19. Study-wide points: Some clones that responded turned up in pre-infection memory, which suggests that cross-reactive memory joined in. Among clones peaking at day 37 in the second wave, SARS-CoV-2 specificity remained unconfirmed.

The TCR originated in an adult woman who had mild COVID-19 (a few samples of this study predate the infection). Cell type and time point are not known. V is TRBV7-9 and J is TRBJ2-2, with 12 bases aligning to TRBD1. Sequencing was carried out using PBMCs or a T cell subset sorted from them (not recorded which). The CDR3: CASSPRDRGLNGELFF. CDR3 bases: TGTGCCAGCAGCCCCCGGGACAGGGGGCTAAACGGGGAGCTGTTTTTT.